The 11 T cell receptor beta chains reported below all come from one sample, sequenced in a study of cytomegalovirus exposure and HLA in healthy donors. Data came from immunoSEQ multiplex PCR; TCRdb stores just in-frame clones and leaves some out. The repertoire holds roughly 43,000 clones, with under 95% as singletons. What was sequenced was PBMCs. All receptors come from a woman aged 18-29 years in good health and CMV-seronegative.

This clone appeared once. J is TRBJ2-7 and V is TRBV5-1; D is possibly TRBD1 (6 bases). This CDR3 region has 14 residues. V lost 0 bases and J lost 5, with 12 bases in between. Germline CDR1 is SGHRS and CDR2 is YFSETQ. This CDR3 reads CASSLAPRDNEQYF. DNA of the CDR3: TGCGCCAGCAGCTTGGCCCCCAGGGACAACGAGCAGTACTTC.

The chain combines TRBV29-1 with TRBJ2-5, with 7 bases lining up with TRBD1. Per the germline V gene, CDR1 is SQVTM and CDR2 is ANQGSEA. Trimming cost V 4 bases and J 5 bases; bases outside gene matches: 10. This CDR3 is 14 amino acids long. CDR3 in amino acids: CSVVPMNRGETQYF. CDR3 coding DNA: TGCAGCGTTGTCCCAATGAACAGGGGTGAGACCCAGTACTTC.

The CDR3, as DNA: TGCAGCGTTGACGAGGGGGATGATGGCTACACCTTC. It translates to CSVDEGDDGYTF. The chain is built from TRBV29-1 and TRBJ1-2; the D gene is possibly TRBD1 (6 bases). The V gene's germline CDR1 is SQVTM and CDR2 ANQGSEA. The CDR3 runs 12 residues. The V and J ends lost 3 bases and 6 bases respectively, with 11 bases between them.

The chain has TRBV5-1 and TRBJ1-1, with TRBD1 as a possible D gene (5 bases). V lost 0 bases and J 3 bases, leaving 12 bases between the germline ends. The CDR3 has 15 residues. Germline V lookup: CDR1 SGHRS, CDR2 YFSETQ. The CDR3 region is CASSLVFPGDTEAFF. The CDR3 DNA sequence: TGCGCCAGCAGCTTGGTATTCCCGGGGGACACTGAAGCTTTCTTT.

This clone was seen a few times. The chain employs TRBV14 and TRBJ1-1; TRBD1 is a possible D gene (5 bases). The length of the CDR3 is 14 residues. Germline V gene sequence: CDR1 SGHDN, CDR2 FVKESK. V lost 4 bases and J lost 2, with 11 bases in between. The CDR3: CASSPRQYNTEAFF. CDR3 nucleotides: TGTGCCAGCAGCCCACGACAGTATAACACTGAAGCTTTCTTT.

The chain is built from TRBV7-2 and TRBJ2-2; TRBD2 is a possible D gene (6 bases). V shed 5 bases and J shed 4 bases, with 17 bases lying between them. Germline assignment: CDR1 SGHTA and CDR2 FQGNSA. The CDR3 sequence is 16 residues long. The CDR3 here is CASSPTGAWGTGELFF. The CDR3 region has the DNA TGTGCCAGCAGCCCCACGGGAGCGTGGGGCACCGGGGAGCTGTTTTTT.

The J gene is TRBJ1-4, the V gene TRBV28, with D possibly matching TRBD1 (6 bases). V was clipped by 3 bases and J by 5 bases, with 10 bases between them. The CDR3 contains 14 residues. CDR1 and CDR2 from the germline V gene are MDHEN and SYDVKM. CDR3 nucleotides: TGTGCCAGCAGTTTGAGGGGGAAGAATGAAAAACTGTTTTTT. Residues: CASSLRGKNEKLFF.

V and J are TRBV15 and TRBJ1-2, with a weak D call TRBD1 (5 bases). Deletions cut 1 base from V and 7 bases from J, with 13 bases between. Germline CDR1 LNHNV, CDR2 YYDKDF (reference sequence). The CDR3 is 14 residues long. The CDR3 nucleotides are TGTGCCACCAGCAGAGGCGGGACCGCGGCTGGCTACACCTTC. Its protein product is CATSRGGTAAGYTF.

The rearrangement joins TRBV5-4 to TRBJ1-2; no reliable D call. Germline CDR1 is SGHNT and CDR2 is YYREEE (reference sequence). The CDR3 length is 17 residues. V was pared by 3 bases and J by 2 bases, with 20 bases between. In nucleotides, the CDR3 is TGTGCCAGCAGCTCCGAACTTGGTGGGCAGGCCAACTATGGCTACACCTTC. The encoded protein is CASSSELGGQANYGYTF.

CDR3 nucleotides: TGCGCCAGCAGCAAGAACCCCGGGGTACAAGAGACCCAGTACTTC. Protein sequence: CASSKNPGVQETQYF. The gene calls are TRBV4-1 and TRBJ2-5, with TRBD2 as a possible D gene (5 bases). Between the trimmed V and J ends, which lost 5 bases and 2 bases, there was a span of 15 bases. The CDR3 spans 15 residues. Germline lookup yields CDR1 MGHRA and CDR2 YSYEKL.

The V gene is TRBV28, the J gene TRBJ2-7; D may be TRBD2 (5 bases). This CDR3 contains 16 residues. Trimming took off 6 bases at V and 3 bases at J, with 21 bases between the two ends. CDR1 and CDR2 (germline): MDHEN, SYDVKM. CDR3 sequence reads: CASRPLAPEDDYEQYF. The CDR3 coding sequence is TGTGCCAGCAGACCATTAGCCCCGGAGGACGACTACGAGCAGTACTTC. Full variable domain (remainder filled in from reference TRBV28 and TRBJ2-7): DVKVTQSSRYLVKRTGEKVFLECVQDMDHENMFWYRQDPGLGLRLIYFSYDVKMKEKGDIPEGYSVSREKKERFSLILESASTNQTSMYLCASRPLAPEDDYEQYFGPGTRLTVT.